The clone carrying this TCR beta chain was seen many times. 5'RACE with 10-nucleotide random UMIs produced the cDNA. One entry per CDR3 protein, called by TCRdb with MiXCR from the 5' RACE reads. Of some 46,000 distinct CDR3 sequences listed, under 13% are singletons. The data derive from a study of neurological immune-mediated disorders. The CDR3 extends over 11 amino acids. Trimming pared 4 bases from V and 7 bases from J, leaving 8 bases between. Germline assignment: CDR1 SQVTM and CDR2 ANQGSEA. The rearrangement uses TRBV29-1 and TRBJ2-1; D gene ambiguous. Sequenced input: PBMCs. This receptor was taken from an older man with HTLV-1-associated myelopathy (HAM/TSP). The CDR3 sequence: CSVARSNEQFF. The CDR3 nucleotides are TGCAGCGTTGCCAGATCGAATGAGCAGTTCTTC.